This record concerns one T cell receptor (beta chain) sequence. Its specificity is not known. Using immunoSEQ multiplex PCR, the repertoire was profiled, and TCRdb retains in-frame clones only, with some absent. This sample has more than 110,000 clones, with roughly 92% found just once. The sample belongs to a study of T cell responses to AZD1222 COVID-19 vaccine. Notes on the study in general: Dominant CD4 TCR responses targeted spike regions 160-218 and 743-854. Repertoires were obtained solely post-peak T cell response. Clonal diversity may have been underestimated in mostly white British donors.

Germline V lookup: CDR1 SGHTA, CDR2 FQGNSA. V was trimmed by 2 bases and J by 4 bases, leaving 17 bases between them. This CDR3 is 16 amino acids long. The sample here was peripheral blood, taken on day 0 of AZD1222 vaccination. The V gene is TRBV7-2, the J gene TRBJ2-5, with D perhaps TRBD1 (5 bases). This TCR was recovered from an adult in good health. DNA for the CDR3: TGTGCCAGCAGCTTAACAGACAGCCTGTATGGAGAGACCCAGTACTTC. Protein: CASSLTDSLYGETQYF.